The present T cell receptor (beta chain) was sequenced within a study of identical twins. TCRdb reprocessed the 5' RACE reads with MiXCR, giving one entry per CDR3 protein. The sample lists roughly 630,000 distinct CDR3 sequences, around 7.5% occurring once. Germline lookup yields CDR1 SEHNR and CDR2 FQNEAQ (reference sequence). The germline V and J ends were trimmed by 10 bases and 2 bases, with 17 bases remaining between them. The CDR3 contains 15 residues. This sample was also put to use in a study of yellow fever vaccine responses in identical twins.

Sample: PBMCs. The chain employs TRBV7-9 and TRBJ2-2, with a possible D match to TRBD1 (5 bases). The sequence was obtained from a woman aged 18-29 years in good health. The CDR3 DNA sequence: TGTGCCACCATAGTGGGCAGGGTCAACACCGGGGAGCTGTTTTTT. It yields the protein CATIVGRVNTGELFF.